This note documents a single T cell receptor (beta chain) sequence. Its antigen is unidentified. In terms of origin and age, donors were healthy Caucasian individuals from Russia aged about 6 to 90. The sample originates from a study of blood T cells in healthy people across ages. General study results and limits: As age increased, TCR beta diversity per million T cells fell in a roughly linear fashion. Long-lived and aged donors differed, with more naive CD4+ cells and higher diversity in the long-lived.

A second 7 to 11 cycle PCR used barcoded and J-beta primers. TCRdb used MiXCR to reprocess the 5' RACE reads, holding one entry per CDR3 protein. The table lists 1.5 million to 2 million distinct CDR3 sequences, about 50% of them singletons, with 2.1% in the top ten. Input material: blood. The source is a woman aged 40 to 50 in good health.

Written as DNA, the CDR3 is TGTGCCAGCACTAGACTAGCGGGGGACTCCTACAATGAGCAGTTCTTC. It is translated as CASTRLAGDSYNEQFF. The V and J genes are TRBV2 and TRBJ2-1; TRBD2 agrees at 12 bases. V shed 7 bases, J shed 0 bases, and the junction held 4 bases outside the gene matches. This CDR3 has 16 residues. CDR1 SNHLY and CDR2 FYNNEI come from the germline V gene.